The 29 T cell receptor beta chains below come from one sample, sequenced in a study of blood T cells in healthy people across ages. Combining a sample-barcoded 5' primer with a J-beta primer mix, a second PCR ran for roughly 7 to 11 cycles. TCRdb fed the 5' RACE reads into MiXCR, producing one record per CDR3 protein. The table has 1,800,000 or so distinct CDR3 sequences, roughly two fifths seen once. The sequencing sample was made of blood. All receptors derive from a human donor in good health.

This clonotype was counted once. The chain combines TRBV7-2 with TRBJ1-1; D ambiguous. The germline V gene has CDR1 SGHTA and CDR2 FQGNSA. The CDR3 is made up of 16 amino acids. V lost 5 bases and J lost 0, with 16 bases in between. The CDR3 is CASSHDVGGMNTEAFF. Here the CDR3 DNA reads TGTGCCAGCAGCCATGATGTGGGAGGAATGAACACTGAAGCTTTCTTT.

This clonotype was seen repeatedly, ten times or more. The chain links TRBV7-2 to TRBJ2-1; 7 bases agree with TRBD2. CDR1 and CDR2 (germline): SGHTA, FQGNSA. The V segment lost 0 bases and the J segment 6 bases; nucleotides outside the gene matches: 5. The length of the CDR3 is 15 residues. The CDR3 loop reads CASSLASGAPNEQFF. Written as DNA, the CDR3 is TGTGCCAGCAGCTTAGCCAGCGGGGCCCCCAATGAGCAGTTCTTC.

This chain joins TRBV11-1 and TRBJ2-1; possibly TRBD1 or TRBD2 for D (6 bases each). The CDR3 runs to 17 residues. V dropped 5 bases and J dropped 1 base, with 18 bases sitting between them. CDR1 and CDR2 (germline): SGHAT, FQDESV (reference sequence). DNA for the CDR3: TGTGCCAGCAGCCCGCCCAGGGGACTCCAATCCTACAATGAGCAGTTCTTC. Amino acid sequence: CASSPPRGLQSYNEQFF.

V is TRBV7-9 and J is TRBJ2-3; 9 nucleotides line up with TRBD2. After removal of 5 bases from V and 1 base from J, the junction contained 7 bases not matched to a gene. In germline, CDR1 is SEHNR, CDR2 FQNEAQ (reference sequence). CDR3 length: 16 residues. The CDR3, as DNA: TGTGCCAGCAGCCCGGCAGCGGGGGGCCGCACAGATACGCAGTATTTT. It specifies CASSPAAGGRTDTQYF.

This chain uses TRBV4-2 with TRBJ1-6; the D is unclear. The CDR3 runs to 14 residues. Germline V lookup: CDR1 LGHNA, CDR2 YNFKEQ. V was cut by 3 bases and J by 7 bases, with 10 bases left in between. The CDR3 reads CASSHLVGNSPLHF. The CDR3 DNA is TGTGCCAGCAGCCATCTCGTGGGGAATTCACCCCTCCACTTT.

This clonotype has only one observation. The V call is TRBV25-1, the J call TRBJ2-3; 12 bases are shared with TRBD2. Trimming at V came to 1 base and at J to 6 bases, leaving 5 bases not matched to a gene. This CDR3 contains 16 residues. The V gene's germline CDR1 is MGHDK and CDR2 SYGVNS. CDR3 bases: TGTGCCAGCAGTGAATTAACTAGCGGGAGGTGGGATACGCAGTATTTT. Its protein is CASSELTSGRWDTQYF.

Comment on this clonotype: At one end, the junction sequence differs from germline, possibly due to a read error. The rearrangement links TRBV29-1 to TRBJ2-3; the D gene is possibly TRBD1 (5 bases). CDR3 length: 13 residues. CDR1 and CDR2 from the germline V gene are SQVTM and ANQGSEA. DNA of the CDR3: TGCGGCGTAAGACAGCAGCTCACAGATACGCAGTATTTT. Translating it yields CGVRQQLTDTQYF.

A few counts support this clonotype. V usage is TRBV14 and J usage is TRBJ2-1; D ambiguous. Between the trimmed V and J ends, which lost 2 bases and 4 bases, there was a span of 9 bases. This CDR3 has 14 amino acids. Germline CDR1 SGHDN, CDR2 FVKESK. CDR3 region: CASSQLIAYNEQFF. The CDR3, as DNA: TGTGCCAGCAGCCAACTTATAGCTTACAATGAGCAGTTCTTC.

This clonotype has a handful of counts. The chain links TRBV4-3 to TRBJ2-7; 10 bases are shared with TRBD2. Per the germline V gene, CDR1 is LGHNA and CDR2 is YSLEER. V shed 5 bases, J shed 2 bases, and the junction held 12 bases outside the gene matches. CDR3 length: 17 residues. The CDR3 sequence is CASSTLSSGGQTYEQYF. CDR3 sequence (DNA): TGCGCCAGCAGCACCCTCAGTAGCGGGGGGCAAACCTACGAGCAGTACTTC.

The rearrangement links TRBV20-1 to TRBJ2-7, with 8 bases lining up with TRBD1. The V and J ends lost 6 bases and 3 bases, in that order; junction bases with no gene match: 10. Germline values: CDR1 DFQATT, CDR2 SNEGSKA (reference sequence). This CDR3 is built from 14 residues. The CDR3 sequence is CSARGLRSVYEQYF. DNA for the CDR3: TGCAGTGCCAGGGGGCTTAGGAGCGTCTACGAGCAGTACTTC.

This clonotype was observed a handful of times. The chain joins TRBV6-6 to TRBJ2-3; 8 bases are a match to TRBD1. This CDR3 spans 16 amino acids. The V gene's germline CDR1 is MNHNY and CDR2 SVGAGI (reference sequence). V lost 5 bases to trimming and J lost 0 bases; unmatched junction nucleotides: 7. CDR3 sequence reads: CASSTPGQASTDTQYF. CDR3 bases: TGTGCCAGCAGTACTCCGGGACAGGCTAGCACAGATACGCAGTATTTT.

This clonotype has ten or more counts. The CDR3 nucleotides read TGTGCCAGCAGTTACTCGGGTAGCGGGGAAGAGACCCAGTACTTC. Its translation: CASSYSGSGEETQYF. This chain links TRBV6-5 with TRBJ2-5; 8 bases are a match to TRBD2. The junction had 3 bases not matched to a gene; V was cut back by 0 bases and J by 3 bases. CDR1 MNHEY and CDR2 SVGAGI come from the germline V gene. The CDR3 contains 15 residues.

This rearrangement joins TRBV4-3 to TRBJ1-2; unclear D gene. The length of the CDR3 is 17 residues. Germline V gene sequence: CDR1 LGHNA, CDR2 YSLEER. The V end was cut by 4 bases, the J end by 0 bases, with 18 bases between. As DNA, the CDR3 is TGCGCCAGCAGCCCCGTCGGAAGGGTCCACTCTAACTATGGCTACACCTTC. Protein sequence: CASSPVGRVHSNYGYTF.

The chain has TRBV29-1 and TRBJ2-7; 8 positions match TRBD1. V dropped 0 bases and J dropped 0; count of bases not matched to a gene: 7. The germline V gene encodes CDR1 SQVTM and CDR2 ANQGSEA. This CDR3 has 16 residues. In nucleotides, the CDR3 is TGCAGCGTTGAAGATTACGGACAGGGACCCTCCTACGAGCAGTACTTC. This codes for CSVEDYGQGPSYEQYF.

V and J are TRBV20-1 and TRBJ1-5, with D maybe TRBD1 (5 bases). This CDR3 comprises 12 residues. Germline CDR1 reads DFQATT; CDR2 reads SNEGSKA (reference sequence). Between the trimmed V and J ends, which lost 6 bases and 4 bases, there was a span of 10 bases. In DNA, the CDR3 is TGCAGTGCGGGGGACCCGAATCAGCCCCAGCATTTT. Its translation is CSAGDPNQPQHF.

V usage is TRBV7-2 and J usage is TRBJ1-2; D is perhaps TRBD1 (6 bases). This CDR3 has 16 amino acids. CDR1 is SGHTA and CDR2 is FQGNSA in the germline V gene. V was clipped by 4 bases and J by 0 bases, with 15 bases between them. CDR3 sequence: CASSSTRGHTNYGYTF. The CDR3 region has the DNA TGTGCCAGCAGCTCCACGAGGGGACACACTAACTATGGCTACACCTTC.

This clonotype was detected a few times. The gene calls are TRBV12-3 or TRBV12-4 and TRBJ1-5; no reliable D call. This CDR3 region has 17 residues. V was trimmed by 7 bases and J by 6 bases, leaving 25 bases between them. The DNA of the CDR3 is TGTGCCAGCACCCTCGGACCCACCGGAGGCTCTGTTCAGCCCCAGCATTTT. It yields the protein CASTLGPTGGSVQPQHF.

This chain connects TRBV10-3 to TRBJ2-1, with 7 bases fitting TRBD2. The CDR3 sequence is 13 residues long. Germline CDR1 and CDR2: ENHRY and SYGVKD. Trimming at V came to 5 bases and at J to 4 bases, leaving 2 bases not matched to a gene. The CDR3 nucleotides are TGTGCCATCAGTTCTAGCGGATACAATGAGCAGTTCTTC. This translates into CAISSSGYNEQFF.

Written as DNA, the CDR3 is TGCAGCGGCCGGGGACAGGGGCGCAATGAGCAGTTCTTC. Its protein is CSGRGQGRNEQFF. The gene calls are TRBV29-1 and TRBJ2-1; 10 nucleotides align to TRBD1. CDR1 is SQVTM, CDR2 ANQGSEA, per germline. V lost 7 bases and J lost 6; bases outside the gene matches: 6. The CDR3 loop spans 13 amino acids.

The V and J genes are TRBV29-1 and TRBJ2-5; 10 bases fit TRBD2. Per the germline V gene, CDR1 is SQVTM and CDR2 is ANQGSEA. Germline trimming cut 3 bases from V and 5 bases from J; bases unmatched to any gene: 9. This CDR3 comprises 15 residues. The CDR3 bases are TGCAGCGTTGATGGACTAGCGGCCAGACTGGAGACCCAGTACTTC. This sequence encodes CSVDGLAARLETQYF.

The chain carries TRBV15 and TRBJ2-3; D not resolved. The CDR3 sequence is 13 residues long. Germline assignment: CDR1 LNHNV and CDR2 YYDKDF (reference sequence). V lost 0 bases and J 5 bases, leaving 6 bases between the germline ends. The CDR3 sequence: CATSRDQQDTQYF. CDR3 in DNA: TGTGCCACCAGCAGAGATCAGCAAGATACGCAGTATTTT. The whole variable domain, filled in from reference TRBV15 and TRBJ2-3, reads DAMVIQNPRYQVTQFGKPVTLSCSQTLNHNVMYWYQQKSSQAPKLLFHYYDKDFNNEADTPDNFQSRRPNTSFCFLDIRSPGLGDTAMYLCATSRDQQDTQYFGPGTRLTVL.

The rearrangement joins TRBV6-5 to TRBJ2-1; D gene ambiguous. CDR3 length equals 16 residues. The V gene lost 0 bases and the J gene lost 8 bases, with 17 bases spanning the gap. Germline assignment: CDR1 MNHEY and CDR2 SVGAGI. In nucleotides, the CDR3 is TGTGCCAGCAGTTACTCCGGGCACCACGAATTGGATGAGCAGTTCTTC. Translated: CASSYSGHHELDEQFF.

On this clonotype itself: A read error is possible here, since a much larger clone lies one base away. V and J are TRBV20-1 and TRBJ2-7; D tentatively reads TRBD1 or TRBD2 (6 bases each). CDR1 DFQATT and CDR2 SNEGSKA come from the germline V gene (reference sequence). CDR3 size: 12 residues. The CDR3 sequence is CRARGEPYEQYF. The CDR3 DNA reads TGCAGGGCTAGGGGGGAACCCTACGAGCAGTACTTC.

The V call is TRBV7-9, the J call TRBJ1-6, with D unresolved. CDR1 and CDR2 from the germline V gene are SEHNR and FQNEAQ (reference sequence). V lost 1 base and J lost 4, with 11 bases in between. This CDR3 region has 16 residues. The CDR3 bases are TGTGCCAGCAGCTTAGGGCAGACGGGATATAATTCACCCCTCCACTTT. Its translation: CASSLGQTGYNSPLHF.

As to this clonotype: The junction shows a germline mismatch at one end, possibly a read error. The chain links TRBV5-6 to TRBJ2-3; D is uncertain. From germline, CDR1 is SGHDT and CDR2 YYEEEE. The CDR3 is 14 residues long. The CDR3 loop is CASSSPARTDTLYF. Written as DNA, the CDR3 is TGTGCCAGCAGCTCCCCCGCTCGCACAGATACGCTGTATTTT.

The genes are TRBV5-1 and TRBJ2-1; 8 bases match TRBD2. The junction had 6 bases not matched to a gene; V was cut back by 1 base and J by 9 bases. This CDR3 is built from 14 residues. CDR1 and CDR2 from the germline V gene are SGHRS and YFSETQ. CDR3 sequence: CASSLLGTSSEQFF. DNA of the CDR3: TGCGCCAGCAGCTTGTTGGGGACTAGTTCTGAGCAGTTCTTC.

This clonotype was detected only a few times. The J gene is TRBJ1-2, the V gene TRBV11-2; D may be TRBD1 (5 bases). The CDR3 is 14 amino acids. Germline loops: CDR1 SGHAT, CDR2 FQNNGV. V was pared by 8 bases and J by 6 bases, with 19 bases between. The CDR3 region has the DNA TGTGCCAGCGGATACAGGCTCCCCTCAGATGGCTACACCTTC. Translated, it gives CASGYRLPSDGYTF.

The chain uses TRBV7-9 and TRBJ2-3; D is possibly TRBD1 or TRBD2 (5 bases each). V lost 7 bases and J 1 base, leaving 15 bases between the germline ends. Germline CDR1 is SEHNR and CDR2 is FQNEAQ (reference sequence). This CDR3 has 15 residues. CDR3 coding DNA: TGTGCCAGCAACCCCGGAGGCAGGGGCACAGATACGCAGTATTTT. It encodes CASNPGGRGTDTQYF. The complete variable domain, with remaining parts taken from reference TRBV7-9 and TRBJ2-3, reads DTGVSQNPRHKITKRGQNVTFRCDPISEHNRLYWYRQTLGQGPEFLTYFQNEAQLEKSRLLSDRFSAERPKGSFSTLEIQRTEQGDSAMYLCASNPGGRGTDTQYFGPGTRLTVL.

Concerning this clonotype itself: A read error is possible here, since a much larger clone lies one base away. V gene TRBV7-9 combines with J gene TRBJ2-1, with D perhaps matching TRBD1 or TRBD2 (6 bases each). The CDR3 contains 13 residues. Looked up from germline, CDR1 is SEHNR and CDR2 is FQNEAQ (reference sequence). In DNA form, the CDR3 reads TGTGCCAGCAGACTAGGAGGGGACAATGAGCAGGTCTTC. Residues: CASRLGGDNEQVF.